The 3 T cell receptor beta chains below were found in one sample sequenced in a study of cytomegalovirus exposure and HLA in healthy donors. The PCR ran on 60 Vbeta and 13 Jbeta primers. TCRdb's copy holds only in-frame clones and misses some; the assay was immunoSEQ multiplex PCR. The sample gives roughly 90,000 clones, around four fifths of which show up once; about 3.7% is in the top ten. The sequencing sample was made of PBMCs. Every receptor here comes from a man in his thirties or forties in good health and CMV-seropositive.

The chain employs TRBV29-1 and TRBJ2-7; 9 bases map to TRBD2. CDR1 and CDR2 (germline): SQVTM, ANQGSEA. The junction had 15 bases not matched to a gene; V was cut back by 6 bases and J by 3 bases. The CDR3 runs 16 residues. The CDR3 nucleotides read TGCAGCGTCTCTATAGCGGGAGAATACAATAACTACGAGCAGTACTTC. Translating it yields CSVSIAGEYNNYEQYF.

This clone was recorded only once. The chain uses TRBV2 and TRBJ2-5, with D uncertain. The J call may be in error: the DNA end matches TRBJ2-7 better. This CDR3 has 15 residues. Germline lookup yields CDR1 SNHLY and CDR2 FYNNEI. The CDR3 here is CASTTPARNYYEQYF. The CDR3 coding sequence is TGTGCCAGCACCACGCCGGCGCGAAACTACTACGAGCAGTACTTC.

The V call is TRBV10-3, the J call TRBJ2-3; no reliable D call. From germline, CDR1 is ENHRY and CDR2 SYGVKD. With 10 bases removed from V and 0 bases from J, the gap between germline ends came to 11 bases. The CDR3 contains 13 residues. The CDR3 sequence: CATRLISTDTQYF. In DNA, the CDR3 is TGTGCCACTAGACTTATAAGCACAGATACGCAGTATTTT.